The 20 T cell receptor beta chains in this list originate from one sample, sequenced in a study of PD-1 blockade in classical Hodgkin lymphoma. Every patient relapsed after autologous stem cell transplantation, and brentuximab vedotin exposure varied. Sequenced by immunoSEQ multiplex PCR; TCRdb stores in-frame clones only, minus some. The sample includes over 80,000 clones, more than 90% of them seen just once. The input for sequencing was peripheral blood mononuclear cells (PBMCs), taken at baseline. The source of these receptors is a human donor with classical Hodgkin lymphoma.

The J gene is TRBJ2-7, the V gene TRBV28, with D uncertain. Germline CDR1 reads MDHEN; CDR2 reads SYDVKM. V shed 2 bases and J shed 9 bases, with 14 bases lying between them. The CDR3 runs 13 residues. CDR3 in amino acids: CASSLPPLMGQYF. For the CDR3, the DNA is TGTGCCAGCAGTTTACCTCCCCTGATGGGGCAGTACTTC.

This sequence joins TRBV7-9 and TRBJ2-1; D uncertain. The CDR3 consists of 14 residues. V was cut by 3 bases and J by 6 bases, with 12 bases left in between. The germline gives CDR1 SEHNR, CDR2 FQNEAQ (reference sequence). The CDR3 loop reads CASSFEGLVNEQFF. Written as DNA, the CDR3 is TGTGCCAGCAGCTTCGAAGGATTGGTCAATGAGCAGTTCTTC.

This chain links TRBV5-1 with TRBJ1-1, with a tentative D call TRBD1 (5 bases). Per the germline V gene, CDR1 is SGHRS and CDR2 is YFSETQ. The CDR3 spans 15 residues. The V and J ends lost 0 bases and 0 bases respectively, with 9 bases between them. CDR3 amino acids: CASSLGGTMNTEAFF. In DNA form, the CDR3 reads TGCGCCAGCAGCTTGGGCGGGACCATGAACACTGAAGCTTTCTTT.

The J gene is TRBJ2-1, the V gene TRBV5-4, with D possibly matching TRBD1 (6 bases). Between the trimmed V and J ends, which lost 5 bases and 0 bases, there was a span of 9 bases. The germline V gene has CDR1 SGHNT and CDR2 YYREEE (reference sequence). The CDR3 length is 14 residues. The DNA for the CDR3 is TGTGCCAGCAGAGAACAGGGCTCCTACAATGAGCAGTTCTTC. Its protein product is CASREQGSYNEQFF.

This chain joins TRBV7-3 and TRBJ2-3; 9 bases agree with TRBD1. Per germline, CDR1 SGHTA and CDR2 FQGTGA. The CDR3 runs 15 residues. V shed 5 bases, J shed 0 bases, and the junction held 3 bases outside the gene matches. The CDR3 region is CASSGTGTSTDTQYF. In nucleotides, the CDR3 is TGTGCCAGCAGCGGGACAGGGACTAGCACAGATACGCAGTATTTT.

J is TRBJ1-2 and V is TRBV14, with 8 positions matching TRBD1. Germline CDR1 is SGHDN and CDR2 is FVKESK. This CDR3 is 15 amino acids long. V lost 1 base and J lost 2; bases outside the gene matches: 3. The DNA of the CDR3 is TGTGCCAGCAGCCAAGGGGCAGGGGGCAACTATGGCTACACCTTC. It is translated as CASSQGAGGNYGYTF.

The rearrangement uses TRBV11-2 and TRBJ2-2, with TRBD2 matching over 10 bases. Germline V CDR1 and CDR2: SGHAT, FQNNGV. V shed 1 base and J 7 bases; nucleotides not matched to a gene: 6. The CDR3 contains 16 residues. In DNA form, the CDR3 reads TGTGCCAGCAGCTTAGGTACTAGCGGGACCAGCGGGGAGCTGTTTTTT. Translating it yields CASSLGTSGTSGELFF.

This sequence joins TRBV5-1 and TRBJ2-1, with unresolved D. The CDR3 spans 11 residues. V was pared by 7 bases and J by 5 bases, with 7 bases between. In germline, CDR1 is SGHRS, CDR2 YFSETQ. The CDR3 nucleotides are TGCGCCAGCTACGAGAACAATGAGCAGTTCTTC. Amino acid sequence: CASYENNEQFF.

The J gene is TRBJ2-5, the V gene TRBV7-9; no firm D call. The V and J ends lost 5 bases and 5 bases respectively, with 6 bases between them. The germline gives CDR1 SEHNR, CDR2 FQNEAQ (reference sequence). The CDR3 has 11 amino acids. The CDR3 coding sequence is TGTGCCAGCAGCCAAAGCGAGACCCAGTACTTC. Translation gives CASSQSETQYF.

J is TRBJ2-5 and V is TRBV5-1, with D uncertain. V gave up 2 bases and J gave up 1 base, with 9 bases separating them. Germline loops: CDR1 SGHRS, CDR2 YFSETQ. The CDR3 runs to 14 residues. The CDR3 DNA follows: TGCGCCAGCAGCTTCCCGGATATCCAAGAGACCCAGTACTTC. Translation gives CASSFPDIQETQYF.

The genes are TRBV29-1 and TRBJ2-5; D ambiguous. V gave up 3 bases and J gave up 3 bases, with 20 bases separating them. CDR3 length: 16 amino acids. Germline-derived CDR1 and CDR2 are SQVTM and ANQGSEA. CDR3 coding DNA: TGCAGCGTTGATACGGGCACGTGGCCCCGGGAAGAGACCCAGTACTTC. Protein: CSVDTGTWPREETQYF.

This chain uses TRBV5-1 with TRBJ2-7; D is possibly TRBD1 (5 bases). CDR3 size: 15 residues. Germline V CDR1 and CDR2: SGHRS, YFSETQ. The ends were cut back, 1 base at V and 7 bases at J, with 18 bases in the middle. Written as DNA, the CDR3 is TGCGCCAGCAGCTTGCAGGACACGGGCCTGTTTGAGCAGTACTTC. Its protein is CASSLQDTGLFEQYF.

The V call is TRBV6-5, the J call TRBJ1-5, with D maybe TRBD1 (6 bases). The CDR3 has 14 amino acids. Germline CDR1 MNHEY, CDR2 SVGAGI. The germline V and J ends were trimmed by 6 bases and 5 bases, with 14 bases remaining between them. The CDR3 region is CASSQGGYYQPQHF. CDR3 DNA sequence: TGTGCCAGCAGCCAAGGGGGGTACTATCAGCCCCAGCATTTT.

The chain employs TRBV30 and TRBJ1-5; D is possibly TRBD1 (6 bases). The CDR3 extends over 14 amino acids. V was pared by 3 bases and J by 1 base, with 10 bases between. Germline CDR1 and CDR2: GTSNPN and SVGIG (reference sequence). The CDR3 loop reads CAWRGGGSNQPQHF. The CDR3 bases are TGTGCCTGGAGGGGAGGGGGAAGCAATCAGCCCCAGCATTTT.

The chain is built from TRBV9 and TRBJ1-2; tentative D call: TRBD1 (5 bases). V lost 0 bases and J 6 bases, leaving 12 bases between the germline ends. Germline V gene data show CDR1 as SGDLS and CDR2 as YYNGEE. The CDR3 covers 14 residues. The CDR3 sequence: CASSVDRFLNGYTF. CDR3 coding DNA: TGTGCCAGCAGCGTAGACAGGTTCTTGAATGGCTACACCTTC. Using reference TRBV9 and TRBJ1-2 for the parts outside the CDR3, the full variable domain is DSGVTQTPKHLITATGQRVTLRCSPRSGDLSVYWYQQSLDQGLQFLIQYYNGEERAKGNILERFSAQQFPDLHSELNLSSLELGDSALYFCASSVDRFLNGYTFGSGTRLTVV.

This chain's CDR3 is CASSFLAGVGSYEQYF. Here the CDR3 DNA reads TGTGCCAGCAGCTTCCTAGCGGGAGTAGGTTCCTACGAGCAGTACTTC. The V and J genes are TRBV5-4 and TRBJ2-7, with 10 bases lining up with TRBD2. V lost 2 bases and J lost 1; bases outside the gene matches: 6. The CDR3 is made up of 16 amino acids. Germline CDR1 and CDR2: SGHNT and YYREEE (reference sequence). The complete variable domain, with remaining parts taken from reference TRBV5-4 and TRBJ2-7, reads ETGVTQSPTHLIKTRGQQVTLRCSSQSGHNTVSWYQQALGQGPQFIFQYYREEENGRGNFPPRFSGLQFPNYSSELNVNALELDDSALYLCASSFLAGVGSYEQYFGPGTRLTVT.

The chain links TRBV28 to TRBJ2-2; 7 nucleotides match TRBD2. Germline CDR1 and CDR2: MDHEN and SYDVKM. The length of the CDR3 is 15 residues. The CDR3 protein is CASSWAGGSTGELFF. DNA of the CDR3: TGTGCTTCTTCCTGGGCCGGGGGGTCAACCGGGGAGCTGTTTTTT.

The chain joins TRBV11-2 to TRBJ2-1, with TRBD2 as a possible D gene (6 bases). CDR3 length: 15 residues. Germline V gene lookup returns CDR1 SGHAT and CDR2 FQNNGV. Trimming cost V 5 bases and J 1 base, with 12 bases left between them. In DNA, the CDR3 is TGTGCCAGCAGCATTACCGGGACTTCCTACAATGAGCAGTTCTTC. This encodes CASSITGTSYNEQFF.

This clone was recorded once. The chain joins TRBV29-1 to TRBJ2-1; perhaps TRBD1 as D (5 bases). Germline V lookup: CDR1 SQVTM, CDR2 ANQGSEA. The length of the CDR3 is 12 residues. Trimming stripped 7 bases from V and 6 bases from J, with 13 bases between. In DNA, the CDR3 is TGCAGCGGTCGCCAGGGTGTCAATGAGCAGTTCTTC. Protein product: CSGRQGVNEQFF.

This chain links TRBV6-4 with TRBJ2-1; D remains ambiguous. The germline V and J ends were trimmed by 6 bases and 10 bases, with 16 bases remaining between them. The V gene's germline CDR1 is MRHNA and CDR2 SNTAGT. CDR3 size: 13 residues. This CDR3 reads CASSAGRGYEQFF. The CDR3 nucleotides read TGTGCCAGCAGCGCCGGCCGAGGCTACGAGCAGTTCTTC.